The clone carrying this T cell receptor (beta chain) occurred a few times. The entry originates in a study of cytomegalovirus exposure and HLA in healthy donors. Primers: 60 Vbeta forward and 13 Jbeta reverse. Method: immunoSEQ multiplex PCR; TCRdb's copy keeps in-frame clones and lacks some. This table has under 150,000 clones, about 61% appearing once. Germline CDR1 reads SQVTM; CDR2 reads ANQGSEA. The V end lost 3 bases, the J end lost 0 bases, and 11 bases lay between the germline ends. The CDR3 consists of 14 residues. The sequencing input was PBMCs. The chain combines TRBV29-1 with TRBJ1-1, with unresolved D. The source of this sequence is a middle-aged woman in good health and CMV-seronegative. The CDR3: CSVDRVLLNTEAFF. The CDR3, as DNA: TGCAGCGTTGATCGGGTCCTCTTGAACACTGAAGCTTTCTTT.